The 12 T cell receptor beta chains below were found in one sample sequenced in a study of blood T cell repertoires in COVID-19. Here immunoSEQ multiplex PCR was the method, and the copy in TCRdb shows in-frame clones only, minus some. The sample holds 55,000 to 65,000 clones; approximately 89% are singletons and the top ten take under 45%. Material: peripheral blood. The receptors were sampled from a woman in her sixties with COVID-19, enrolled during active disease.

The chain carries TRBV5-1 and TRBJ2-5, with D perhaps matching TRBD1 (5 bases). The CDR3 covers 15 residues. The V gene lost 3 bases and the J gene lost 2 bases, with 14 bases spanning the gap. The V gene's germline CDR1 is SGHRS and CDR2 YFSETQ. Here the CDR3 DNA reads TGCGCCAGCAGCTCCAGACAGACCGAGCAAGAGACCCAGTACTTC. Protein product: CASSSRQTEQETQYF.

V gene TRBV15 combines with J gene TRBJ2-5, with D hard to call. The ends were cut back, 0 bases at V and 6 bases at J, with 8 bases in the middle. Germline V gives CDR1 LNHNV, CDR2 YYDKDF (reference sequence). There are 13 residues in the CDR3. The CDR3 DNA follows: TGTGCCACCAGCAGAGATGGGCGCCAGACCCAGTACTTC. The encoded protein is CATSRDGRQTQYF.

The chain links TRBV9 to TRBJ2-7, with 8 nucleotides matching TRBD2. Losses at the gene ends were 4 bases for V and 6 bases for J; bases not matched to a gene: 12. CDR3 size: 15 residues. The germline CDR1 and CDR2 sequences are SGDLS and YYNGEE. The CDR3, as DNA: TGTGCCAGCAGCCCCTCTCCCAAACTAGCGGCCGAGCAGTACTTC. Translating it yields CASSPSPKLAAEQYF. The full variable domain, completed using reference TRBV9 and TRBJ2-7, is DSGVTQTPKHLITATGQRVTLRCSPRSGDLSVYWYQQSLDQGLQFLIQYYNGEERAKGNILERFSAQQFPDLHSELNLSSLELGDSALYFCASSPSPKLAAEQYFGPGTRLTVT.

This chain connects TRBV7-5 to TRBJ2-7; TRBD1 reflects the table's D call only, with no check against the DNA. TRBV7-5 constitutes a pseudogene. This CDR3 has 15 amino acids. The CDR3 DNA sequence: TGTGCCAGAAGCTCCACCGGGACAGGGCCCCACGAGCAGTACTTC. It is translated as CARSSTGTGPHEQYF.

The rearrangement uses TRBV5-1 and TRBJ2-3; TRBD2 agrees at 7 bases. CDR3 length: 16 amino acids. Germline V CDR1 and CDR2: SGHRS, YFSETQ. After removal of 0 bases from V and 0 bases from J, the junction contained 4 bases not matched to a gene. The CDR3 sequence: CASSLASGYSTDTQYF. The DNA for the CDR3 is TGCGCCAGCAGCTTGGCTAGCGGATATAGCACAGATACGCAGTATTTT. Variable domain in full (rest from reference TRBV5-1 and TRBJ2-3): KAGVTQTPRYLIKTRGQQVTLSCSPISGHRSVSWYQQTPGQGLQFLFEYFSETQRNKGNFPGRFSGRQFSNSRSEMNVSTLELGDSALYLCASSLASGYSTDTQYFGPGTRLTVL.

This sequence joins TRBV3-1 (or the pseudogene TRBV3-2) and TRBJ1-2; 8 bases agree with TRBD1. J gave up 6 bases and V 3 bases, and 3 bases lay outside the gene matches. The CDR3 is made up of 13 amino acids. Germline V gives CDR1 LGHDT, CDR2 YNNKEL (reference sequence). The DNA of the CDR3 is TGTGCCAGCAGCCAGACAGGGGAGAATGGCTACACCTTC. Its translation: CASSQTGENGYTF.

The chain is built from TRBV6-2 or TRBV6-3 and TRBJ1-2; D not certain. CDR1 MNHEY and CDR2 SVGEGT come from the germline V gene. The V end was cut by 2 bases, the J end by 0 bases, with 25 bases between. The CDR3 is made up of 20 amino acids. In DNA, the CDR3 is TGTGCCAGCAGTTACCTAGTGAGGGCGCCTAACCCTACCTCTAACTATGGCTACACCTTC. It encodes CASSYLVRAPNPTSNYGYTF.

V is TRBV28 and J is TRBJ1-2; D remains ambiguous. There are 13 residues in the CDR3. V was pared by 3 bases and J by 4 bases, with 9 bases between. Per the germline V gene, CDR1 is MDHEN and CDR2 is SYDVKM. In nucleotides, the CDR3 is TGTGCCAGCAGTTTTCAGGCGGGCTATGGCTACACCTTC. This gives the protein CASSFQAGYGYTF.

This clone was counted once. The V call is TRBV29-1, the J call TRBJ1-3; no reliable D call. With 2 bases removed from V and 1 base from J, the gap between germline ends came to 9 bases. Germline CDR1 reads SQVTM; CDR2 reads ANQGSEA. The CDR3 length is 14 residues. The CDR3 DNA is TGCAGCGTTGAATACCCAGATTCTGGAAACACCATATATTTT. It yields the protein CSVEYPDSGNTIYF.

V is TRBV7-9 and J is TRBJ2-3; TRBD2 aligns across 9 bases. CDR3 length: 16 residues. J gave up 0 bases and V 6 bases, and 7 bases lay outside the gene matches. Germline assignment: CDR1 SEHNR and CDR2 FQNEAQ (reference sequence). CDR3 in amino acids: CASSPPSGASTDTQYF. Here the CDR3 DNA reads TGTGCCAGCAGTCCACCTAGCGGGGCTAGCACAGATACGCAGTATTTT.

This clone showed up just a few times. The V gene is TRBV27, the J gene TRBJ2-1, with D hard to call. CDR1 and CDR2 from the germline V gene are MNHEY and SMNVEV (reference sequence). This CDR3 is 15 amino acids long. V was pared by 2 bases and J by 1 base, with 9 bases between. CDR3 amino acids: CASSLVATSYNEQFF. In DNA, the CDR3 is TGTGCCAGCAGTTTAGTGGCAACATCCTACAATGAGCAGTTCTTC.

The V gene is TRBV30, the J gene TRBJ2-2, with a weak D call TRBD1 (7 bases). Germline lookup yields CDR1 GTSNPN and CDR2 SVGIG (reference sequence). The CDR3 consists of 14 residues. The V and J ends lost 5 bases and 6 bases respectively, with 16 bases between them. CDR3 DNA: TGTGCCTGGGCGACAGGGTCGGGGGCCGGGGAGCTGTTTTTT. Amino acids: CAWATGSGAGELFF.